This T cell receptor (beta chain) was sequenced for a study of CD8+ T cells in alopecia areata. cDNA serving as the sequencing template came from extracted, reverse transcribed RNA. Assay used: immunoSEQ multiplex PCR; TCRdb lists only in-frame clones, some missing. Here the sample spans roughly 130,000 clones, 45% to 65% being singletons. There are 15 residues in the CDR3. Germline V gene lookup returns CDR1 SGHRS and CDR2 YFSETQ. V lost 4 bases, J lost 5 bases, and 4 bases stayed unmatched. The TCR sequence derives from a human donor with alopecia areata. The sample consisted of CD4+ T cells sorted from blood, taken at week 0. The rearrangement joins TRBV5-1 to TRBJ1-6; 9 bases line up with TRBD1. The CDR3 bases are TGCGCCAGCAGCGCGGGACAGGGCCATAATTCACCCCTCCACTTT. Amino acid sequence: CASSAGQGHNSPLHF. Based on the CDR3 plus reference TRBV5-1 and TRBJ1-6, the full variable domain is KAGVTQTPRYLIKTRGQQVTLSCSPISGHRSVSWYQQTPGQGLQFLFEYFSETQRNKGNFPGRFSGRQFSNSRSEMNVSTLELGDSALYLCASSAGQGHNSPLHFGNGTRLTVT.